These 29 T cell receptor beta chains were all obtained from the same sample, sequenced in a study of blood T cells in healthy people across ages. A second PCR of 7 to 11 cycles used a sample-barcoded 5' primer and a J-beta primer mix. In TCRdb, the 5' RACE reads were re-called with MiXCR into one record per CDR3 protein. The sample lists hundreds of thousands of distinct CDR3 sequences, 62% occurring once. The specimen was blood. The receptors here all came from a man aged 30-40 years in good health.

This chain connects TRBV24-1 to TRBJ2-7; 10 bases are shared with TRBD1. The V segment lost 7 bases and the J segment 6 bases; nucleotides outside the gene matches: 14. CDR1 and CDR2 from the germline V gene are KGHDR and SFDVKD. The CDR3 covers 16 residues. CDR3 sequence (DNA): TGTGCCACCAGCTCCCCCCGGGACAGGGGTGGAAGCGAGCAGTACTTC. It translates to CATSSPRDRGGSEQYF.

There are a few counts of this clonotype. The V and J genes are TRBV20-1 and TRBJ2-1; 7 bases align to TRBD1. V gave up 5 bases and J gave up 2 bases; unmatched junction bases: 9. Per germline, CDR1 DFQATT and CDR2 SNEGSKA (reference sequence). The CDR3 totals 15 residues. Here the CDR3 reads CSAQDRKGTYNEQFF. CDR3 DNA: TGCAGTGCTCAGGACAGGAAGGGGACCTACAATGAGCAGTTCTTC.

Turning to this clonotype: A much larger clone differs by one base, so this may be a read error. The CDR3 loop is CASNLSEAGGANVLTF. In nucleotides, the CDR3 is TGCGCCAGCAACTTGTCGGAGGCAGGTGGGGCCAACGTCCTGACTTTC. The V and J genes are TRBV5-1 and TRBJ2-6; tentative D call: TRBD2 (5 bases). The CDR3 loop spans 16 amino acids. Germline CDR1 SGHRS, CDR2 YFSETQ.

The rearrangement joins TRBV7-3 to TRBJ2-1, with 10 bases lining up with TRBD1. Unmatched junction bases numbered 9, after V lost 2 bases and J lost 8 bases. Germline-derived CDR1 and CDR2 are SGHTA and FQGTGA. The CDR3 consists of 16 residues. The CDR3 sequence: CASSLSLGTGVDEQFF. As DNA, the CDR3 is TGTGCCAGCAGCTTATCCCTTGGGACAGGGGTGGATGAGCAGTTCTTC.

The chain combines TRBV6-5 with TRBJ1-6, with D possibly being TRBD1 (5 bases). Between the trimmed V and J ends, which lost 4 bases and 10 bases, there was a span of 23 bases. There are 17 residues in the CDR3. The germline V gene encodes CDR1 MNHEY and CDR2 SVGAGI. CDR3 nucleotide sequence: TGTGCCAGCAGTTCCCTGGGGGTCGAGACTTTATACTCACCCCTCCACTTT. This encodes CASSSLGVETLYSPLHF.

V is TRBV5-8 and J is TRBJ2-5; no definite D call. V lost 2 bases, J lost 2 bases, and 10 bases lay in between. The CDR3 is 14 amino acids. Germline CDR1 is SGHTS and CDR2 is YDEGEE. CDR3 residues: CASSFSPAQETQYF. The DNA of the CDR3 is TGTGCCAGCAGCTTTTCGCCAGCTCAAGAGACCCAGTACTTC.

This clonotype appeared a single time. The chain couples TRBV4-2 to TRBJ2-6; 7 bases fit TRBD1. V lost 0 bases to trimming and J lost 0 bases; unmatched junction nucleotides: 8. This CDR3 comprises 19 residues. Germline assignment: CDR1 LGHNA and CDR2 YNFKEQ. The CDR3 region is CASSQELQGFVSGANVLTF. The CDR3 DNA reads TGTGCCAGCAGCCAAGAGTTACAGGGGTTCGTCTCTGGGGCCAACGTCCTGACTTTC.

The chain employs TRBV2 and TRBJ2-5, with 13 positions matching TRBD2. Germline V gene sequence: CDR1 SNHLY, CDR2 FYNNEI. Losses at the gene ends were 6 bases for V and 1 base for J; bases not matched to a gene: 8. The CDR3 totals 17 residues. CDR3 coding DNA: TGTGCCAGCAGGCTTCGGACTAGCGGGGGTTTCCAAGAGACCCAGTACTTC. It translates to CASRLRTSGGFQETQYF.

The chain joins TRBV2 to TRBJ1-1, with D perhaps matching TRBD1 (5 bases). Germline CDR1 and CDR2: SNHLY and FYNNEI. The CDR3 is 15 amino acids. V lost 2 bases and J 0 bases, leaving 10 bases between the germline ends. CDR3 protein: CASSEWAGMNTEAFF. In DNA form, the CDR3 reads TGTGCCAGCAGTGAATGGGCAGGGATGAACACTGAAGCTTTCTTT.

The J gene is TRBJ2-7, the V gene TRBV29-1, with unresolved D. CDR1 is SQVTM, CDR2 ANQGSEA, per germline. This CDR3 contains 13 residues. Trimming cost V 1 base and J 3 bases, with 10 bases left between them. The CDR3 spells CSVEVGIGYEQYF. In DNA form, the CDR3 reads TGCAGCGTTGAAGTGGGGATTGGCTACGAGCAGTACTTC.

This clonotype was found a few times. The genes are TRBV20-1 and TRBJ1-2; D gene ambiguous. The CDR3 loop spans 14 amino acids. The V gene's germline CDR1 is DFQATT and CDR2 SNEGSKA (reference sequence). Trimming left V 6 bases short and J 0 bases short, with 14 bases between. This CDR3 reads CSAWVGKANYGYTF. The CDR3 coding sequence is TGCAGTGCGTGGGTTGGCAAGGCTAACTATGGCTACACCTTC.

The table lists this clonotype with a count of one. The chain links TRBV6-5 to TRBJ1-2; possible D gene TRBD1, 6 bases. Germline lookup yields CDR1 MNHEY and CDR2 SVGAGI. V shed 2 bases and J shed 7 bases, with 14 bases lying between them. The CDR3 consists of 14 residues. The CDR3 here is CASSYNRDPGGYTF. The CDR3 region has the DNA TGTGCCAGCAGTTACAACAGGGACCCGGGTGGCTACACCTTC.

V usage is TRBV18 and J usage is TRBJ2-5; D is perhaps TRBD1 or TRBD2 (5 bases each). The CDR3 has 18 residues. The V end was cut by 2 bases, the J end by 2 bases, with 21 bases between. Germline-derived CDR1 and CDR2 are KGHSH and LQKENI. The CDR3 coding sequence is TGTGCCAGCTCACCAAGGACATTACGGGGAGACCTACAAGAGACCCAGTACTTC. It codes for CASSPRTLRGDLQETQYF. The full variable domain, completed using reference TRBV18 and TRBJ2-5, is NAGVMQNPRHLVRRRGQEARLRCSPMKGHSHVYWYRQLPEEGLKFMVYLQKENIIDESGMPKERFSAEFPKEGPSILRIQQVVRGDSAAYFCASSPRTLRGDLQETQYFGPGTRLLVL.

The rearrangement uses TRBV6-5 and TRBJ2-1, with TRBD2 as a possible D gene (6 bases). The germline V and J ends were trimmed by 5 bases and 8 bases, with 19 bases remaining between them. The CDR3 runs 15 residues. Germline CDR1 reads MNHEY; CDR2 reads SVGAGI. CDR3 amino acids: CASSRGLVNRDEQFF. DNA for the CDR3: TGTGCCAGCAGTCGGGGACTGGTGAATAGGGATGAGCAGTTCTTC.

This clonotype showed up just a few times. The chain recombines TRBV29-1 with TRBJ2-3, with 14 positions matching TRBD2. V was clipped by 1 base and J by 8 bases; unmatched bases: 2. Germline CDR1 and CDR2: SQVTM and ANQGSEA. The CDR3 runs to 14 residues. CDR3 nucleotides: TGCAGCGTTGAAGCCGGACTAGCGGGAGGTACGCAGTATTTT. As protein: CSVEAGLAGGTQYF.

The CDR3 region has the DNA TGTGCCAGCAGTTATGGACAGGGAAATGTCTACGAGCAGTACTTC. Protein: CASSYGQGNVYEQYF. This rearrangement joins TRBV6-5 to TRBJ2-4; 8 bases agree with TRBD1. The J call may be faulty, since TRBJ2-7 better matches the DNA end. The CDR3 loop spans 15 amino acids. Looked up from germline, CDR1 is MNHEY and CDR2 is SVGAGI.

The chain is built from TRBV27 and TRBJ2-3; a possible D gene is TRBD2 (6 bases). The CDR3 runs to 13 residues. Trimming shortened V by 3 bases and J by 4 bases, and 8 bases separated the two germline ends. Looked up from germline, CDR1 is MNHEY and CDR2 is SMNVEV (reference sequence). CDR3 DNA sequence: TGTGCCAGCAGTTTTTCGGGGGCAGATACGCAGTATTTT. Translating gives CASSFSGADTQYF.

The chain combines TRBV12-3 or TRBV12-4 with TRBJ2-4; 9 bases are a match to TRBD1. The better agreement between TRBJ2-7 and the DNA end casts doubt on the J call. This CDR3 region has 16 residues. This CDR3 reads CASSPKYRGQTREQYF. DNA of the CDR3: TGTGCCAGCAGTCCCAAATACAGGGGGCAAACTCGCGAGCAGTACTTC.

This chain joins TRBV10-3 and TRBJ2-7, with 11 bases lining up with TRBD2. From germline, CDR1 is ENHRY and CDR2 SYGVKD. This CDR3 has 16 amino acids. The junction had 4 bases not matched to a gene; V was cut back by 3 bases and J by 0 bases. CDR3 loop: CAISDVGLAGSYEQYF. CDR3 DNA sequence: TGTGCCATCAGTGATGTTGGACTAGCGGGCTCCTACGAGCAGTACTTC.

The CDR3 DNA reads TGTGCCAGCAGCTGCGACAGGCTTCGAGCAGATACGCAGTATTTT. This encodes CASSCDRLRADTQYF. The rearrangement joins TRBV7-2 to TRBJ2-3; D perhaps matches TRBD1 (6 bases). V was clipped by 4 bases and J by 4 bases, with 15 bases between them. This CDR3 contains 15 residues. CDR1 and CDR2 (germline): SGHTA, FQGNSA.

The V and J genes are TRBV4-3 and TRBJ2-5; 7 bases agree with TRBD1. The end of the DNA fits TRBJ2-7 better, so the J call may be wrong. Looked up from germline, CDR1 is LGHNA and CDR2 is YSLEER. CDR3 size: 14 residues. CDR3 region: CASSQDDRVYEQYF. As DNA, the CDR3 is TGCGCCAGCAGCCAAGATGACAGGGTTTACGAGCAGTACTTC.

The V gene is TRBV3-1, the J gene TRBJ2-1, with 7 positions matching TRBD2. This CDR3 contains 15 residues. Germline V gives CDR1 LGHDT, CDR2 YNNKEL (reference sequence). The junction had 7 bases not matched to a gene; V was cut back by 4 bases and J by 4 bases. Written as DNA, the CDR3 is TGTGCCAGCAGCCCGGGGCTAGCGGAGTACAATGAGCAGTTCTTC. Translation: CASSPGLAEYNEQFF.

The J gene is TRBJ2-2, the V gene TRBV9; 7 nucleotides align to TRBD2. Per the germline V gene, CDR1 is SGDLS and CDR2 is YYNGEE. The CDR3 is 16 residues long. J was trimmed by 3 bases and V by 4 bases; bases with no gene match: 9. Here the CDR3 reads CASSPQGGSYTGELFF. Written as DNA, the CDR3 is TGTGCCAGCAGCCCTCAGGGAGGGTCCTACACCGGGGAGCTGTTTTTT.

The chain combines TRBV6-2 or TRBV6-3 with TRBJ2-3; TRBD2 matches at 8 bases. Trimming cost V 5 bases and J 4 bases; bases outside gene matches: 11. Germline V gene sequence: CDR1 MNHEY, CDR2 SVGEGT. This CDR3 has 16 amino acids. The CDR3 spells CASSRLRGAAPDTQYF. The CDR3 DNA follows: TGTGCCAGCAGTCGCCTGCGGGGGGCTGCTCCAGATACGCAGTATTTT.

This chain links TRBV5-1 with TRBJ1-1; 7 bases match TRBD1. This CDR3 contains 14 residues. V lost 6 bases to trimming and J lost 4 bases; unmatched junction nucleotides: 9. Germline CDR1 SGHRS, CDR2 YFSETQ. The CDR3 spells CASNTGVAGTEAFF. As DNA, the CDR3 is TGCGCCAGCAACACAGGGGTTGCGGGCACTGAAGCTTTCTTT.

CDR3 in DNA: TGTGCCAGCAGCCCCCGGACGGAAAGCTCCTATAATTCACCCCTCCACTTT. Its protein product is CASSPRTESSYNSPLHF. This chain uses TRBV6-2 or TRBV6-3 with TRBJ1-6; D ambiguous. V was cut by 6 bases and J by 0 bases, with 15 bases left in between. Germline lookup yields CDR1 MNHEY and CDR2 SVGEGT. This CDR3 contains 17 residues.

The rearrangement uses TRBV13 and TRBJ2-1, with D uncertain. In germline, CDR1 is PRHDT, CDR2 FYEKMQ (reference sequence). With 1 base removed from V and 1 base from J, the gap between germline ends came to 8 bases. The CDR3 is 15 residues long. The CDR3 DNA reads as TGTGCCAGCAGCTTAGAGTTAGTTTCCTACAATGAGCAGTTCTTC. Its protein product is CASSLELVSYNEQFF. The whole variable domain, remainder taken from reference TRBV13 and TRBJ2-1, is AAGVIQSPRHLIKEKRETATLKCYPIPRHDTVYWYQQGPGQDPQFLISFYEKMQSDKGSIPDRFSAQQFSDYHSELNMSSLELGDSALYFCASSLELVSYNEQFFGPGTRLTVL.

This clonotype was found a few times. The chain combines TRBV5-1 with TRBJ2-7, with D perhaps assigned TRBD1 or TRBD2 (5 bases each). Germline V CDR1 and CDR2: SGHRS, YFSETQ. V shed 1 base and J shed 2 bases, with 10 bases lying between them. The length of the CDR3 is 14 residues. The CDR3 loop is CASSLTRETYEQYF. The DNA of the CDR3 is TGCGCCAGCAGCTTGACCAGGGAGACCTACGAGCAGTACTTC. Supplemented by reference TRBV5-1 and TRBJ2-7, the full variable domain reads KAGVTQTPRYLIKTRGQQVTLSCSPISGHRSVSWYQQTPGQGLQFLFEYFSETQRNKGNFPGRFSGRQFSNSRSEMNVSTLELGDSALYLCASSLTRETYEQYFGPGTRLTVT.

CDR3 amino acids: CASSGGTLLNTEAFF. In DNA form, the CDR3 reads TGTGCCAGCAGCGGGGGGACTCTTCTGAACACTGAAGCTTTCTTT. V usage is TRBV13 and J usage is TRBJ1-1; D perhaps matches TRBD1 (5 bases). From germline, CDR1 is PRHDT and CDR2 FYEKMQ (reference sequence). This CDR3 is 15 amino acids long. Trimming pared 5 bases from V and 0 bases from J, leaving 13 bases between.